The 26 T cell receptor beta chains presented below share a single source sample, sequenced in a study of control samples from healthy donors and cancer patients. Measured with immunoSEQ multiplex PCR; TCRdb has only the in-frame clones, and not every one. The sample contains about 120,000 clones, about 83% of which appear only once. Specimen: blood. The source is a man aged 25 to 45 in good health.

The chain couples TRBV18 to TRBJ2-2, with D perhaps TRBD1 (6 bases). Between the trimmed V and J ends, which lost 2 bases and 7 bases, there was a span of 17 bases. The CDR3 loop spans 16 amino acids. Looked up from germline, CDR1 is KGHSH and CDR2 is LQKENI. For the CDR3, the DNA is TGTGCCAGCTCACCAAGGGACACCGGACTTGGCGGGGAGCTGTTTTTT. This encodes CASSPRDTGLGGELFF.

The chain is built from TRBV4-1 and TRBJ1-6; TRBD1 matches 7 bases. Germline trimming cut 4 bases from V and 7 bases from J; bases unmatched to any gene: 7. Germline values: CDR1 MGHRA, CDR2 YSYEKL. This CDR3 has 15 amino acids. CDR3 nucleotides: TGCGCCAGCAGCCCTACAGGGGTAGGGAATTCACCCCTCCACTTT. It yields the protein CASSPTGVGNSPLHF.

DNA for the CDR3: TGTGCCATCAGGGATACAGGGGATGGCTATGGCTACACCTTC. Translation gives CAIRDTGDGYGYTF. This sequence joins TRBV10-3 and TRBJ1-2; TRBD1 agrees at 7 bases. The CDR3 contains 14 residues. The V gene's germline CDR1 is ENHRY and CDR2 SYGVKD. Trimming removed 6 bases from V and 4 bases from J; junction bases left unmatched: 8.

The CDR3, as DNA: TGTGCCACCAGTGAAGGAGCGGAGAGGTACGGTAGCTATGGCTACACCTTC. Its protein is CATSEGAERYGSYGYTF. V gene TRBV24-1 combines with J gene TRBJ1-2; the D is unclear. Between the trimmed V and J ends, which lost 4 bases and 4 bases, there was a span of 21 bases. The CDR3 sequence is 17 residues long. Germline-derived CDR1 and CDR2 are KGHDR and SFDVKD.

The rearrangement uses TRBV3-1 (or the pseudogene TRBV3-2) and TRBJ2-3; 7 bases agree with TRBD1. V lost 2 bases to trimming and J lost 9 bases; unmatched junction nucleotides: 8. The germline gives CDR1 LGHDT, CDR2 YNNKEL (reference sequence). There are 14 residues in the CDR3. The CDR3 nucleotides are TGTGCCAGCAGCCAACCTGACAGGGAGAGAACGCAGTATTTT. Protein sequence: CASSQPDRERTQYF.

The chain links TRBV5-3 to TRBJ1-6; 7 bases agree with TRBD1. TRBV5-3 has ORF status, its function being uncertain. Trimming removed 0 bases from V and 0 bases from J; junction bases left unmatched: 9. The CDR3 extends over 19 amino acids. The CDR3 loop reads CARSLEAGGPGSYNSPLHF. CDR3 sequence (DNA): TGTGCCAGAAGCTTGGAGGCAGGGGGGCCAGGCTCCTATAATTCACCCCTCCACTTT.

V usage is TRBV3-1 (or the pseudogene TRBV3-2) and J usage is TRBJ1-1, with D perhaps matching TRBD1 (6 bases). CDR1 and CDR2 from the germline V gene are LGHDT and YNNKEL (reference sequence). Deletions cut 6 bases from V and 2 bases from J, with 13 bases between. The CDR3 covers 14 residues. CDR3 nucleotides: TGTGCCAGCAGTCACAGGGAGTCCAACACTGAAGCTTTCTTT. Translating gives CASSHRESNTEAFF.

This chain joins TRBV5-6 and TRBJ1-2, with a weak D call TRBD1 (5 bases). Per the germline V gene, CDR1 is SGHDT and CDR2 is YYEEEE. Trimming removed 7 bases at V and 6 bases at J, with 16 bases between. This CDR3 comprises 13 residues. DNA of the CDR3: TGTGCCAGCGGACGCGCAGGGACGGATGGCTACACCTTC. Residues: CASGRAGTDGYTF.

The chain uses TRBV18 and TRBJ1-3; D gene uncertain. Germline V gives CDR1 KGHSH, CDR2 LQKENI. V lost 3 bases, J lost 4 bases, and 10 bases lay in between. This CDR3 is 14 amino acids long. CDR3 DNA sequence: TGTGCCAGCTCACCTGGCAAATCGGGAAACACCATATATTTT. The encoded protein is CASSPGKSGNTIYF.

In its sample, this clone was seen once. The chain carries TRBV5-1 and TRBJ1-4; weak D call: TRBD1 (5 bases). CDR1 is SGHRS, CDR2 YFSETQ, per germline. CDR3 length: 16 amino acids. Trimming left V 4 bases short and J 2 bases short, with 15 bases between. CDR3 sequence reads: CASSPQGVSTNEKLFF. The DNA of the CDR3 is TGCGCCAGCAGCCCCCAGGGTGTTTCGACTAATGAAAAACTGTTTTTT.

The chain carries TRBV11-2 and TRBJ2-5; 11 positions agree with TRBD2. J was trimmed by 1 base and V by 5 bases; bases with no gene match: 6. Germline values: CDR1 SGHAT, CDR2 FQNNGV. The CDR3 contains 16 residues. The CDR3 here is CASSLRLAGFQETQYF. In DNA, the CDR3 is TGTGCCAGCAGCCTAAGACTAGCGGGGTTCCAAGAGACCCAGTACTTC.

The chain combines TRBV19 with TRBJ1-5; perhaps TRBD1 as D (6 bases). The V gene's germline CDR1 is LNHDA and CDR2 SQIVND (reference sequence). V was shortened by 4 bases and J by 2 bases, with 15 bases between the two germline ends. CDR3 length equals 16 residues. The CDR3 bases are TGTGCCAGTAGTAAAGGGGGAGGGGAGGGCAATCAGCCCCAGCATTTT. This codes for CASSKGGGEGNQPQHF.

The chain joins TRBV7-9 to TRBJ2-7; D unclear. The germline gives CDR1 SEHNR, CDR2 FQNEAQ (reference sequence). Trimming shortened V by 5 bases and J by 0 bases, and 5 bases separated the two germline ends. The CDR3 length is 12 residues. The DNA of the CDR3 is TGTGCCAGCAGCGTCCGCTCCTACGAGCAGTACTTC. Its protein product is CASSVRSYEQYF.

The V gene is TRBV18, the J gene TRBJ1-5, with D maybe TRBD1 (5 bases). The CDR3 is 15 amino acids. Germline V lookup: CDR1 KGHSH, CDR2 LQKENI. The germline V and J ends were trimmed by 6 bases and 6 bases, with 18 bases remaining between them. The DNA of the CDR3 is TGTGCCAGCTCCACCTCAGTAGGGGATATTCAGCCCCAGCATTTT. It encodes CASSTSVGDIQPQHF.

This clone was counted once. The chain couples TRBV5-1 to TRBJ1-3; no definite D call. This CDR3 is built from 15 residues. Per germline, CDR1 SGHRS and CDR2 YFSETQ. With 0 bases removed from V and 1 base from J, the gap between germline ends came to 8 bases. The CDR3 DNA is TGCGCCAGCAGCTTGGACGGGGAATCTGGAAACACCATATATTTT. Protein sequence: CASSLDGESGNTIYF.

The CDR3 coding sequence is TGTGCCACCAGCAGAGTAGGAGGCTGGGATAATTCACCCCTCCACTTT. The encoded protein is CATSRVGGWDNSPLHF. J is TRBJ1-6 and V is TRBV15; D unresolved. This CDR3 has 16 residues. V gave up 1 base and J gave up 5 bases, with 12 bases separating them. From germline, CDR1 is LNHNV and CDR2 YYDKDF (reference sequence).

This chain links TRBV12-3 or TRBV12-4 with TRBJ1-2; D is ambiguous. CDR3 length equals 13 residues. Deletions cut 3 bases from V and 8 bases from J, with 13 bases between. The CDR3 DNA follows: TGTGCCAGCAGTTTTGGATTACTGGGCGGCTACACCTTC. The encoded protein is CASSFGLLGGYTF.

This rearrangement joins TRBV27 to TRBJ1-1; D remains ambiguous. V gave up 1 base and J gave up 7 bases, with 13 bases separating them. Germline V gene data show CDR1 as MNHEY and CDR2 as SMNVEV (reference sequence). The CDR3 is 14 residues long. The CDR3 bases are TGTGCCAGCAGTTTATTGCGGGGTGTAGGTGAAGCTTTCTTT. Encoded protein: CASSLLRGVGEAFF.

This chain joins TRBV11-2 and TRBJ2-7; D is ambiguous. V was trimmed by 1 base and J by 5 bases, leaving 6 bases between them. CDR3 length equals 12 residues. Germline V gene sequence: CDR1 SGHAT, CDR2 FQNNGV. The CDR3 is CASSLVPHEQYF. The DNA of the CDR3 is TGTGCCAGCAGCTTAGTTCCACACGAGCAGTACTTC. The full variable domain, in which reference TRBV11-2 and TRBJ2-7 provide the parts outside the CDR3, is EAGVAQSPRYKIIEKRQSVAFWCNPISGHATLYWYQQILGQGPKLLIQFQNNGVVDDSQLPKDRFSAERLKGVDSTLKIQPAKLEDSAVYLCASSLVPHEQYFGPGTRLTVT.

V gene TRBV10-3 combines with J gene TRBJ1-6; no firm D call. Germline CDR1 and CDR2: ENHRY and SYGVKD. The CDR3 is made up of 14 amino acids. The ends were cut back, 3 bases at V and 5 bases at J, with 8 bases in the middle. CDR3 amino acids: CAISEPGHNSPLHF. The CDR3 nucleotides are TGTGCCATCAGTGAACCCGGACATAATTCACCCCTCCACTTT.

This clone was observed a single time. This rearrangement joins TRBV2 to TRBJ2-1; no clear D. CDR1 is SNHLY and CDR2 is FYNNEI in the germline V gene. The CDR3 length is 17 residues. The V end was cut by 0 bases, the J end by 3 bases, with 15 bases between. As DNA, the CDR3 is TGTGCCAGCAGTGAAGCGCTGTGGCAAAACCGCTACAATGAGCAGTTCTTC. Protein sequence: CASSEALWQNRYNEQFF.

The gene calls are TRBV24-1 and TRBJ2-3; no reliable D call. Trimming took 9 bases from V and 0 from J, leaving 6 bases between them. CDR3 length: 12 residues. The germline gives CDR1 KGHDR, CDR2 SFDVKD. CDR3 sequence (DNA): TGTGCCACCTCTCCTAGCACAGATACGCAGTATTTT. Its translation is CATSPSTDTQYF.

The chain is built from TRBV10-1 and TRBJ2-5; D is undetermined. V was cut by 3 bases and J by 4 bases, with 9 bases left in between. The CDR3 has 13 residues. Germline V gene data show CDR1 as WNHNN and CDR2 as SYGVQD (reference sequence). The DNA of the CDR3 is TGCGCCAGCAGTGATAACAGTCCAGAGACCCAGTACTTC. It translates to CASSDNSPETQYF.

The chain employs TRBV2 and TRBJ2-7; the match to TRBD2 covers 13 bases. Looked up from germline, CDR1 is SNHLY and CDR2 is FYNNEI. The trim removed 3 bases at V and 2 bases at J, leaving 4 bases unmatched. The CDR3 loop spans 16 amino acids. The CDR3 DNA reads as TGTGCCAGCAGTGATGGACTAGCGGGGGCAACCTACGAGCAGTACTTC. Its protein is CASSDGLAGATYEQYF. Combining the CDR3 with reference TRBV2 and TRBJ2-7 gives the whole variable domain EPEVTQTPSHQVTQMGQEVILRCVPISNHLYFYWYRQILGQKVEFLVSFYNNEISEKSEIFDDQFSVERPDGSNFTLKIRSTKLEDSAMYFCASSDGLAGATYEQYFGPGTRLTVT.

The V and J genes are TRBV28 and TRBJ1-4, with D possibly matching TRBD1 (5 bases). The CDR3 spans 14 residues. CDR1 and CDR2 from the germline V gene are MDHEN and SYDVKM. With 6 bases removed from V and 4 bases from J, the gap between germline ends came to 12 bases. CDR3 amino acids: CASSSGFFNEKLFF. As DNA, the CDR3 is TGTGCCAGCAGCTCAGGGTTCTTTAATGAAAAACTGTTTTTT.

The chain uses TRBV6-5 and TRBJ2-3; perhaps TRBD1 as D (6 bases). V dropped 6 bases and J dropped 1 base, with 14 bases sitting between them. Germline CDR1 reads MNHEY; CDR2 reads SVGAGI. This CDR3 spans 15 amino acids. This CDR3 reads CASRPIQGGTDTQYF. The CDR3 DNA reads as TGTGCCAGCAGGCCCATACAGGGTGGCACAGATACGCAGTATTTT.